One and the same sample provided the 30 T cell receptor beta chains below, sequenced in a study of persistence of HIV-infected CD4 T cells (dated by TCRdb to about 2020). TCRbeta repertoires were sequenced from genomic DNA with the immunoSEQ hsTCRB assay version 4 in survey mode. Imported from immuneACCESS, the table was reduced by TCRdb to in-frame sequences with V and J called. These copies leave out some clones; in studies compared against another copy, an unresolved V gene accounts for under half, and the cause of the remainder is not known. This sample has about 37,000 clones in its table, and 65% to 85% of those were observed once. Less than 2% of the sample lies in the top ten. These receptors are not linked to any known antigen. The treatment or condition label, read with the paper, signifies: suppressive antiretroviral therapy. Lysates of CMV-infected fibroblasts at about 10 ug/mL were used to stimulate the cells. Memory CD4+ T cells that did not respond, being CD40L-negative, CD69-negative and CD45RO-high, were sorted as memory populations depleted of antigen-responding cells.

The material sequenced was CD4+ T cells sorted from PBMCs after roughly 18-hour stimulation, taken from a patient who received antiretroviral therapy. Sample cell subset or site, as interpreted from the label and publication: CD40L-CD69- CD45RO-high memory CD4 T cells not responding to CMV lysate. These receptors all stem from an adult man with HIV who was CMV-seropositive.

The chain joins TRBV3-1 (or the pseudogene TRBV3-2) to TRBJ1-1; no clear D. Germline V lookup: CDR1 LGHDT, CDR2 YNNKEL (reference sequence). Trimming pared 4 bases from V and 0 bases from J, leaving 6 bases between. This CDR3 has 13 residues. The chain's CDR3 is CASSLGMNTEAFF. CDR3 in DNA: TGTGCCAGCAGCCTAGGAATGAACACTGAAGCTTTCTTT.

The CDR3 spells CASAPGGRNYGYTF. For the CDR3, the DNA is TGTGCTAGTGCCCCGGGGGGGCGAAACTATGGCTACACCTTC. This chain uses TRBV12-5 with TRBJ1-2; perhaps TRBD1 as D (6 bases). The CDR3 has 14 amino acids. Germline V gives CDR1 LGHNT, CDR2 FRNRAP. Trimming removed 7 bases from V and 2 bases from J, with 14 bases in between. The variable domain in full, with the rest retrieved from reference TRBV12-5 and TRBJ1-2, is DARVTQTPRHKVTEMGQEVTMRCQPILGHNTVFWYRQTMMQGLELLAYFRNRAPLDDSGMPKDRFSAEMPDATLATLKIQPSEPRDSAVYFCASAPGGRNYGYTFGSGTRLTVV.

The chain combines TRBV28 with TRBJ1-1; D uncertain. The CDR3 contains 13 residues. Germline-derived CDR1 and CDR2 are MDHEN and SYDVKM. Trimming took 5 bases from V and 0 from J, leaving 7 bases between them. CDR3 sequence: CASSPIVNTEAFF. The CDR3 bases are TGTGCCAGCAGTCCTATAGTGAACACTGAAGCTTTCTTT.

The rearrangement links TRBV6-1 to TRBJ1-4; D not resolved. CDR1 is MNHNS and CDR2 is SASEGT in the germline V gene. The CDR3 length is 13 residues. The V and J ends lost 3 bases and 10 bases respectively, with 12 bases between them. This chain's CDR3 is CASSDPGRGKLFF. In nucleotides, the CDR3 is TGTGCCAGCAGTGACCCGGGTCGGGGAAAACTGTTTTTT.

This clone was detected only a few times. The genes are TRBV18 and TRBJ1-5; D is perhaps TRBD1 (5 bases). Trimming pared 0 bases from V and 10 bases from J, leaving 10 bases between. Germline CDR1 reads KGHSH; CDR2 reads LQKENI. CDR3 length equals 13 residues. Here the CDR3 reads CASSPPTGRPQHF. The DNA for the CDR3 is TGTGCCAGCTCACCACCGACGGGGCGACCCCAGCATTTT.

The chain links TRBV4-1 to TRBJ2-6, with TRBD1 matching over 9 bases. The CDR3 has 19 residues. CDR1 is MGHRA and CDR2 is YSYEKL in the germline V gene. After removal of 0 bases from V and 4 bases from J, the junction contained 10 bases not matched to a gene. The DNA of the CDR3 is TGCGCCAGCAGCCAAGACACCGGGACAGGGCTTTACGGGGCCAACGTCCTGACTTTC. It encodes CASSQDTGTGLYGANVLTF.

As DNA, the CDR3 is TGTGCCAGCAGTTTATATGCTAGCTACAATGAGCAGTTCTTC. Translation: CASSLYASYNEQFF. J is TRBJ2-1 and V is TRBV28; D is unresolved. Germline assignment: CDR1 MDHEN and CDR2 SYDVKM. The CDR3 loop spans 14 amino acids. V was shortened by 1 base and J by 3 bases, with 7 bases between the two germline ends.

The rearrangement links TRBV12-5 to TRBJ1-5; possibly TRBD1 for D (5 bases). Germline loops: CDR1 LGHNT, CDR2 FRNRAP. V was cut by 0 bases and J by 2 bases, with 20 bases left in between. The CDR3 has 19 amino acids. The chain's CDR3 is CASGLVRDGLLAGNQPQHF. CDR3 bases: TGTGCTAGTGGTTTGGTAAGGGACGGTCTACTAGCCGGCAATCAGCCCCAGCATTTT.

The chain couples TRBV7-7 to TRBJ2-1; 9 bases line up with TRBD2. V lost 5 bases and J lost 4; bases outside the gene matches: 6. Germline lookup yields CDR1 SSHAT and CDR2 FNYEAQ (reference sequence). CDR3 length equals 15 residues. CDR3 DNA sequence: TGTGCCAGCAGCCTCGGACTAGCGTCTTACAATGAGCAGTTCTTC. Its protein product is CASSLGLASYNEQFF.

V usage is TRBV15 and J usage is TRBJ2-5; D unresolved. Germline-derived CDR1 and CDR2 are LNHNV and YYDKDF (reference sequence). Trimming cost V 4 bases and J 5 bases, with 5 bases left between them. The CDR3 runs to 11 residues. The DNA of the CDR3 is TGTGCCACCAGCATAGATGAGACCCAGTACTTC. Translation: CATSIDETQYF.

In nucleotides, the CDR3 is TGTGCCAGCAGTCCCTCTGGGGGAGGGGCAGGGGTAGCAGCCTACGAGCAGTACTTC. Translated, it gives CASSPSGGGAGVAAYEQYF. The chain is built from TRBV27 and TRBJ2-7, with a possible D match to TRBD2 (7 bases). Deletions cut 5 bases from V and 2 bases from J, with 28 bases between. The germline V gene has CDR1 MNHEY and CDR2 SMNVEV (reference sequence). The CDR3 spans 19 residues.

The J gene is TRBJ2-1, the V gene TRBV27, with a weak D call TRBD1 (6 bases). Trimming removed 5 bases from V and 0 bases from J, with 20 bases in between. The CDR3 runs 18 residues. Germline values: CDR1 MNHEY, CDR2 SMNVEV (reference sequence). DNA of the CDR3: TGTGCCAGCAGTCCGCTTAACAGGGTGATCAGCTCCTACAATGAGCAGTTCTTC. The encoded protein is CASSPLNRVISSYNEQFF.

J is TRBJ1-5 and V is TRBV7-9; D is perhaps TRBD1 (5 bases). This CDR3 has 17 residues. The V gene's germline CDR1 is SEHNR and CDR2 FQNEAQ (reference sequence). Deletions cut 4 bases from V and 0 bases from J, with 16 bases between. CDR3 nucleotide sequence: TGTGCCAGCAGCTCGCCCCGTGGGGGGAATAGCAATCAGCCCCAGCATTTT. Translating gives CASSSPRGGNSNQPQHF.

The chain combines TRBV14 with TRBJ2-7; D gene ambiguous. The V gene lost 1 base and the J gene lost 5 bases, with 12 bases spanning the gap. CDR3 size: 14 residues. The germline CDR1 and CDR2 sequences are SGHDN and FVKESK. CDR3 DNA: TGTGCCAGCAGCCAAGGATTGGGGTGGAACGAGCAGTACTTC. It is translated as CASSQGLGWNEQYF.

V and J are TRBV5-1 and TRBJ2-7; no clear D. Trimming stripped 3 bases from V and 5 bases from J, with 9 bases between. The CDR3 totals 12 residues. The V gene's germline CDR1 is SGHRS and CDR2 YFSETQ. Written as DNA, the CDR3 is TGCGCCAGCAGCTCGGACCTCGACGAGCAGTACTTC. As protein: CASSSDLDEQYF.

The chain has TRBV4-2 and TRBJ2-4, with D maybe TRBD2 (5 bases). V lost 0 bases to trimming and J lost 0 bases, with 12 bases between them. Germline CDR1 LGHNA, CDR2 YNFKEQ. The length of the CDR3 is 17 residues. Here the CDR3 reads CASSQDPGGLAKNIQYF. As DNA, the CDR3 is TGTGCCAGCAGCCAAGATCCCGGAGGATTAGCCAAAAACATTCAGTACTTC.

The rearrangement links TRBV5-1 to TRBJ2-7; 9 nucleotides line up with TRBD2. This CDR3 spans 15 amino acids. Per the germline V gene, CDR1 is SGHRS and CDR2 is YFSETQ. J lost 3 bases, V lost 3 bases, and 7 bases had no gene match. The CDR3 region is CASSSNSGGFYEQYF. The CDR3 DNA follows: TGCGCCAGCAGCTCCAATAGCGGGGGCTTCTACGAGCAGTACTTC. The full variable domain, with the rest looked up from reference TRBV5-1 and TRBJ2-7, is KAGVTQTPRYLIKTRGQQVTLSCSPISGHRSVSWYQQTPGQGLQFLFEYFSETQRNKGNFPGRFSGRQFSNSRSEMNVSTLELGDSALYLCASSSNSGGFYEQYFGPGTRLTVT.

The chain has TRBV18 and TRBJ1-4; possible D gene TRBD1, 6 bases. Between the trimmed V and J ends, which lost 2 bases and 13 bases, there was a span of 14 bases. Germline CDR1 is KGHSH and CDR2 is LQKENI. This CDR3 has 13 residues. The CDR3 protein is CASSPDSQGSLFF. CDR3 coding DNA: TGTGCCAGCTCACCAGATTCACAGGGCTCACTGTTTTTT.

The rearrangement joins TRBV18 to TRBJ1-2; the D is unclear. The CDR3 contains 15 residues. Trimming shortened V by 5 bases and J by 7 bases, and 20 bases separated the two germline ends. Per the germline V gene, CDR1 is KGHSH and CDR2 is LQKENI. This chain's CDR3 is CASSIGWARVSGYTF. CDR3 DNA: TGTGCCAGCTCAATCGGATGGGCGAGGGTTAGTGGCTACACCTTC.

This chain links TRBV6-2 or TRBV6-3 with TRBJ2-1, with TRBD2 identical over 11 bases. J lost 6 bases, V lost 6 bases, and 16 bases had no gene match. Per germline, CDR1 MNHEY and CDR2 SVGEGT. The CDR3 runs to 18 residues. In DNA form, the CDR3 reads TGTGCCAGCAGCCCGGGTAGACTAGCGGGGAGTCGCTTCAATGAGCAGTTCTTC. Encoded protein: CASSPGRLAGSRFNEQFF.

The chain has TRBV5-1 and TRBJ1-1; no clear D. CDR1 and CDR2 (germline): SGHRS, YFSETQ. This CDR3 is built from 13 residues. Trimming pared 0 bases from V and 3 bases from J, leaving 6 bases between. In nucleotides, the CDR3 is TGCGCCAGCAGCTTGGAACCCTACACTGAAGCTTTCTTT. Amino acids: CASSLEPYTEAFF.

This clone was recorded once. The genes are TRBV9 and TRBJ1-1, with a possible D match to TRBD1 (5 bases). Trimming shortened V by 2 bases and J by 0 bases, and 8 bases separated the two germline ends. CDR3 length: 14 residues. Germline assignment: CDR1 SGDLS and CDR2 YYNGEE. The CDR3 reads CASSVGTLNTEAFF. CDR3 sequence (DNA): TGTGCCAGCAGCGTCGGGACTTTGAACACTGAAGCTTTCTTT.

Written as DNA, the CDR3 is TGTGCCAGCACTAGTCCCGGGACAGGGTACGCTTTCTTT. It yields the protein CASTSPGTGYAFF. The chain combines TRBV6-5 with TRBJ1-1, with 9 bases fitting TRBD1. The CDR3 runs 13 residues. J gave up 11 bases and V 7 bases, and 11 bases lay outside the gene matches. In germline, CDR1 is MNHEY, CDR2 SVGAGI.

This chain joins TRBV18 and TRBJ1-6, with 7 bases identical to TRBD1. The germline V gene has CDR1 KGHSH and CDR2 LQKENI. This CDR3 has 18 residues. J gave up 0 bases and V 3 bases, and 8 bases lay outside the gene matches. This chain's CDR3 is CASSPRGGLSSYNSPLHF. The CDR3 DNA is TGTGCCAGCTCACCGAGAGGGGGCCTTAGCTCCTATAATTCACCCCTCCACTTT.

CDR3: CASSLAGEQFF. In nucleotides, the CDR3 is TGTGCCAGCAGCTTAGCGGGTGAGCAGTTCTTC. V gene TRBV3-1 (or the pseudogene TRBV3-2) combines with J gene TRBJ2-1, with 7 bases aligning to TRBD2. The CDR3 has 11 amino acids. In germline, CDR1 is LGHDT, CDR2 YNNKEL (reference sequence). V shed 5 bases and J 9 bases; nucleotides not matched to a gene: 1.

The chain joins TRBV3-1 (or the pseudogene TRBV3-2) to TRBJ1-2; perhaps TRBD1 as D (5 bases). Germline V gene sequence: CDR1 LGHDT, CDR2 YNNKEL (reference sequence). CDR3 length equals 18 residues. V was cut by 4 bases and J by 2 bases, with 23 bases left in between. DNA of the CDR3: TGTGCCAGCAGCCCGCTTTTAGAGGGGAGGGGAGGCAACTATGGCTACACCTTC. It specifies CASSPLLEGRGGNYGYTF.

The chain joins TRBV27 to TRBJ2-2; D is ambiguous. V was shortened by 3 bases and J by 2 bases, with 10 bases between the two germline ends. This CDR3 region has 15 residues. The germline gives CDR1 MNHEY, CDR2 SMNVEV (reference sequence). CDR3 region: CASSLGWGNTGELFF. CDR3 DNA sequence: TGTGCCAGCAGTTTGGGATGGGGAAACACCGGGGAGCTGTTTTTT.

This chain joins TRBV9 and TRBJ2-3; D might be TRBD1 (6 bases). Germline V lookup: CDR1 SGDLS, CDR2 YYNGEE. Trimming cost V 3 bases and J 3 bases, with 14 bases left between them. This CDR3 contains 15 residues. Written as DNA, the CDR3 is TGTGCCAGCAGCGCCATACAGGGAAGGACAGATACGCAGTATTTT. Translated: CASSAIQGRTDTQYF.

This clone was seen just once. This chain connects TRBV27 to TRBJ2-4; 9 positions agree with TRBD1. Germline lookup yields CDR1 MNHEY and CDR2 SMNVEV (reference sequence). V was pared by 5 bases and J by 1 base, with 21 bases of the junction left unmatched. The CDR3 runs 21 residues. CDR3 bases: TGTGCCAGCAGTCTTCGTGCTGGGATCAGACAGGGGGAAACGGCCAAAAACATTCAGTACTTC. Translation: CASSLRAGIRQGETAKNIQYF.

V gene TRBV12-3 or TRBV12-4 combines with J gene TRBJ1-5; D might be TRBD1 (6 bases). V was pared by 5 bases and J by 9 bases, with 11 bases between. The CDR3 is 12 residues long. CDR3 sequence (DNA): TGTGCCAGCAGTCCCCGAGGGGGGCCCCAGCATTTT. Protein: CASSPRGGPQHF.